This T cell receptor (beta chain) was recovered during a study of cytomegalovirus exposure and HLA in healthy donors. The PCR employed 60 Vbeta primers together with 13 Jbeta primers. Assay used: immunoSEQ multiplex PCR; TCRdb lists only in-frame clones, some missing. This sample's table has 30,000 to 35,000 clones. The TCR originated in a woman in her thirties or forties in good health and CMV-seropositive. The material sequenced was PBMCs.

The CDR3 reads CASNERAGNTEAFF. CDR3 sequence (DNA): TGCGCCAGCAACGAGAGGGCGGGGAACACTGAAGCTTTCTTT. The chain employs TRBV4-3 and TRBJ1-1; D is uncertain. Trimming left V 7 bases short and J 1 base short, with 13 bases between. The CDR3 totals 14 residues. Germline V gene data show CDR1 as LGHNA and CDR2 as YSLEER.